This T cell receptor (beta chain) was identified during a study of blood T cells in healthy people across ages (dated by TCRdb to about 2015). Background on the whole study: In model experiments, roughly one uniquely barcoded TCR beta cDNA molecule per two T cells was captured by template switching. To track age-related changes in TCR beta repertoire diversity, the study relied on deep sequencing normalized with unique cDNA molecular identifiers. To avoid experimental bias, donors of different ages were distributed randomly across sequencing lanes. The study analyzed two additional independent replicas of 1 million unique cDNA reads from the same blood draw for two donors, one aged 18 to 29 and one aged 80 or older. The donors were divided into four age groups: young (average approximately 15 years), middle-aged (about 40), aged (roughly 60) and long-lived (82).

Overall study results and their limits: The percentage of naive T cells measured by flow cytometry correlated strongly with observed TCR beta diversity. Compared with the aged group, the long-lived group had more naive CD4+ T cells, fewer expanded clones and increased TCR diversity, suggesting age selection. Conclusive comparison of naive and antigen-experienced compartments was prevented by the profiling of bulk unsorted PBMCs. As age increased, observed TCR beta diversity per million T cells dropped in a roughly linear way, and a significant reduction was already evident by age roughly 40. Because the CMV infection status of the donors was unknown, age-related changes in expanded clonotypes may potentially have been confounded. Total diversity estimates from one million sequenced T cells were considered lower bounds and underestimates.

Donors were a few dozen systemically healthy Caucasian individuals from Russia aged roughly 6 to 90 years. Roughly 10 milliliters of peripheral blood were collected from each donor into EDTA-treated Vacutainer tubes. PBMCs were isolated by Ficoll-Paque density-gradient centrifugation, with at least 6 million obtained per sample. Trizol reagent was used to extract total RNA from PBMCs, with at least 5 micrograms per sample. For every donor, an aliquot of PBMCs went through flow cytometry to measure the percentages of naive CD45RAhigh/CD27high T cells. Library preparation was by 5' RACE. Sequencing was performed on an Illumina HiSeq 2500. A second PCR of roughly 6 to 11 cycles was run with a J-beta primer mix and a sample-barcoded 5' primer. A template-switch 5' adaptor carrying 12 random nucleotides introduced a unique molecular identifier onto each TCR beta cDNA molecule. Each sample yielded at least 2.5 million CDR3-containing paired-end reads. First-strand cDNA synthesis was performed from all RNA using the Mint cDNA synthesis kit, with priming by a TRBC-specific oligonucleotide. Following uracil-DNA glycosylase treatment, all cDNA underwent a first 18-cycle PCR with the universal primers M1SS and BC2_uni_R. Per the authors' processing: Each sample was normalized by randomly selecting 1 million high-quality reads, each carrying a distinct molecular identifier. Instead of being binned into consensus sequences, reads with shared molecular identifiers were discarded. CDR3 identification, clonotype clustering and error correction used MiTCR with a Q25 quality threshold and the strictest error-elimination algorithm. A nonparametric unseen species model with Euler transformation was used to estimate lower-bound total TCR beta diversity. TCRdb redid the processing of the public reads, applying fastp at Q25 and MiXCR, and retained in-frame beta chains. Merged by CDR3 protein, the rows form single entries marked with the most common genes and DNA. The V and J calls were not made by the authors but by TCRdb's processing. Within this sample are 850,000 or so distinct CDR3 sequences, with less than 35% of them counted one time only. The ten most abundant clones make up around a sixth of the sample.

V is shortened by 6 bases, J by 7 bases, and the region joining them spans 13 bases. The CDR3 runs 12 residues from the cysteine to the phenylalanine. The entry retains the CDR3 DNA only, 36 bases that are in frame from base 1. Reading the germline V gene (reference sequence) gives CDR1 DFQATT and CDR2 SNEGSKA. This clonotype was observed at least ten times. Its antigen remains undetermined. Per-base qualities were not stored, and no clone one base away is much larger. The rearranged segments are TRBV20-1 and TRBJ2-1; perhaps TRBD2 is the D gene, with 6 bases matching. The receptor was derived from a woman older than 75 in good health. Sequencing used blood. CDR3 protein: CSAGGRRNEQFF. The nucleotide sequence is TGCAGTGCCGGGGGTAGGCGGAATGAGCAGTTCTTC.